This T cell receptor (beta chain) emerged from a study of CD8 T cells in Susac syndrome. The V end lost 2 bases, the J end lost 5 bases, and 12 bases lay between the germline ends. The CDR3 length is 14 residues. CDR1 and CDR2 (germline): SNHLY, FYNNEI. Sequencing of TCR beta covered CD8+ and CD4+ T cells obtained from blood. Negative isolation yielded CD4+ and CD8+ T cells, and FACS enriched TEMRA cells. Random hexamers served to reverse transcribe roughly 0.5 to 1 ug RNA. TCRdb reprocessed the immunoSEQ multiplex PCR reads via MiXCR and lists one record per CDR3 protein. Of over 150,000 distinct CDR3 sequences listed, over 85% are singletons.

The chain has TRBV2 and TRBJ2-5; D call uncertain. The TCR originated in a human donor with multiple sclerosis. Sample: CD4+ T cells from PBMCs. The CDR3 sequence is CASSESRRQETQYF. DNA for the CDR3: TGTGCCAGCAGTGAATCGAGACGCCAGGAGACCCAGTACTTC.